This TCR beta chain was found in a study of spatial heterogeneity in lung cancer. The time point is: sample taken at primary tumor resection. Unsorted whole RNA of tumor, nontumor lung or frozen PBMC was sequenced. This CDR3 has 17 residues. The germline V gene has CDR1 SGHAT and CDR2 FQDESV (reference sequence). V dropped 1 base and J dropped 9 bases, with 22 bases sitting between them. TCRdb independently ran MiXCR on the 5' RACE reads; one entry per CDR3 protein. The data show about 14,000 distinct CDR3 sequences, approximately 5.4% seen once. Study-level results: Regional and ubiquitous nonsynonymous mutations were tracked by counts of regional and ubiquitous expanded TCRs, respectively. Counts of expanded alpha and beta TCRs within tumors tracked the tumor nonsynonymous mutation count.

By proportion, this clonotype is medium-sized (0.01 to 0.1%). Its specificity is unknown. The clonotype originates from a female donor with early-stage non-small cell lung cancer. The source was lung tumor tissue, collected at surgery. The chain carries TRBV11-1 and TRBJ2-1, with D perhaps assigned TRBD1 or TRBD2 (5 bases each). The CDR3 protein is CASSLVLTGTDDSEQFF. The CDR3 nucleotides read TGTGCCAGCAGCTTAGTCTTGACGGGGACGGATGACAGTGAGCAGTTCTTC.